This T cell receptor (beta chain) was retrieved from a study of CD8+ T cells in alopecia areata. CDR1 and CDR2 from the germline V gene are SQVTM and ANQGSEA. V gave up 3 bases and J gave up 7 bases; unmatched junction bases: 10. CDR3 size: 15 residues. As regards this clone: As yet, its antigen is unknown.

General observations from the study: Alopecia totalis/universalis scalp especially showed more expanded CD8+ clones than normal scalp.

After isolation, RNA underwent reverse transcription to generate cDNA as the sequencing template. Assay used: immunoSEQ multiplex PCR; TCRdb lists only in-frame clones, some missing. This sample carries around 140,000 clones, around 86% of them seen once, and the ten largest clones take less than 15%. The sequence derives from a human donor with alopecia areata. V gene TRBV29-1 combines with J gene TRBJ2-1; TRBD2 matches 9 bases. This material consisted of CD8+ T cells sorted from blood, taken at week 0. The CDR3, as DNA: TGCAGCGTTGAGGAGGCCGGGACTAGCATTAATGAGCAGTTCTTC. Its translation is CSVEEAGTSINEQFF.